This T cell receptor (beta chain) was obtained from a study of blood T cell repertoires in COVID-19. Study at large: The cDNA or gDNA used as material had been derived from T cells, B-cell-depleted T cells, or PBMCs.

The ends lost 6 bases at V and 7 bases at J; junction bases unmatched: 6. The CDR3 totals 13 residues. Authors' analysis steps: The assay estimated nucleated cells by amplifying reference gene primers. Clones were read by immunoSEQ multiplex PCR, and TCRdb kept only the in-frame ones, dropping some. Clonal size and the V and J genes are those of that table, whereas D and trimming came from the DNA. The sample carries 55,000 to 80,000 clones, about 86% recorded once. This TCR came from a human donor in a cohort sampled during active COVID-19. The chain recombines TRBV12-3 or TRBV12-4 with TRBJ1-2; 9 nucleotides agree with TRBD1. Sequenced: peripheral blood. The CDR3 nucleotides read TGTGCCAGCAGCACCGGGACAGGGAGTGGCTACACCTTC. Its translation: CASSTGTGSGYTF.